The rows below give T cell receptor beta chains drawn from one sample of a study of cytomegalovirus exposure and HLA in healthy donors. Sequencing was performed with immunoSEQ multiplex PCR; in TCRdb, only in-frame clones are kept and a portion is missing. The sample has around 20,000 clones; about 97% are singletons. The sample taken for sequencing was PBMCs. All receptors derive from a man aged 25 to 40 in good health and CMV-seropositive. The CDR3 runs from the conserved cysteine through the conserved F or W. A D gene is named only where the DNA matches it firmly. For some rows the clone size is stated as once, few or many, or as a class when expanded; others skip it.

v_call	d_call	clone_size	j_call	cdr3_nt	cdr3_aa
TRBV4-1	.	few	TRBJ1-2	TGCGCCAGCAGCCACCCAGGGGGCTACACCTTC	CASSHPGGYTF
TRBV7-6	TRBD1	.	TRBJ1-1	TGTGCCAGCAGCACACGACAGGGGGGGGGCACTGAAGCTTTCTTT	CASSTRQGGGTEAFF
TRBV30	.	.	TRBJ2-7	TGTGCCTGGAGTACCACAAACGTGAGGGCGATCGAGCAGTACTTC	CAWSTTNVRAIEQYF
TRBV21-1	.	few	TRBJ1-2	TGTGCCAGCATACTACAGGGACCGTACTATGGCTACACCTTC	CASILQGPYYGYTF
TRBV7-8	.	.	TRBJ2-7	TGTGCCAGCAGTCCGGGCCCTTTCGTCGAGGGTGAATGTCGCTTC	CASSPGPFVEGECRF
TRBV29-1	.	once	TRBJ1-1	TGCAGCGTTTCACAGGGGAACACTGAAGCTTTCTTT	CSVSQGNTEAFF
TRBV28	.	.	TRBJ2-1	TGTGCCAGCAGTTTATTCGGGGGTGGCATGGCCAAGGAGCAGTTCTTC	CASSLFGGGMAKEQFF
TRBV4-3	.	.	TRBJ1-4	TGCGCCAGCAGCCCCGGGAACCTCATAAATGAAAAACTGTTTTTT	CASSPGNLINEKLFF
TRBV5-1	.	.	TRBJ1-3	TGCGCCAGCAGCTTGGGTTCGCCGGGGTGGTCTGGAAACACCATATATTTT	CASSLGSPGWSGNTIYF
TRBV7-8	.	.	TRBJ2-5	TGTGCCACCTCATCGGACTATCTTCAAGAGACCCAGTACTTC	CATSSDYLQETQYF
TRBV4-3	.	.	TRBJ2-7	TGCGCCAGCAGCCAAGGGTCGTCAGGCGAGCAGTACTTC	CASSQGSSGEQYF
TRBV7-3	TRBD1	.	TRBJ2-1	TGTGCCAGCAGCTCCCGGACAGGTAACAATGAGCAGTTCTTC	CASSSRTGNNEQFF
TRBV18	TRBD1	once	TRBJ2-1	TGTGCCAGCTCACCACCGAGACAGGGGAGCTCCTACAATGAGCAGTTCTTC	CASSPPRQGSSYNEQFF
TRBV14	.	.	TRBJ1-3	TGTGCCAGCAGCCAAAGGACAGCGCTCTCTGGAAACACCATATATTTT	CASSQRTALSGNTIYF
TRBV5-1	.	.	TRBJ1-1	TGCGCCAGCAGCTACACGACAGGGAACACTGAAGCTTTCTTT	CASSYTTGNTEAFF
TRBV9	.	.	TRBJ2-3	TGTGCCAGCAGCGATCGCCCGGGACAGGGCTCGGCTAGCGGGAGTTACGCGCAGTATTTT	CASSDRPGQGSASGSYAQYF
TRBV4-2	.	.	TRBJ2-7	TGTGCCAGCAGCCAAGATTTGACGGCAGGGAAGTACGAGCAGTACTTC	CASSQDLTAGKYEQYF
TRBV4-1	TRBD1	once	TRBJ2-7	TGCGCCAGCAGACGCAAAAAGGGGTCGGACAGGGGGCGTTACGAGCAGTACTTC	CASRRKKGSDRGRYEQYF
TRBV6-5	TRBD1	.	TRBJ1-1	TGTGCCAGCAGTTACAGGGGGCCGACTGAAGCTTTCTTT	CASSYRGPTEAFF
TRBV6-1	.	.	TRBJ1-2	TGTGCCAGCAGTGAAGTCACAGCCAACCCTTACTATGGCTACACCTTC	CASSEVTANPYYGYTF
TRBV6-1	TRBD2	.	TRBJ2-3	TGTGCCAGCAGTGACATGGGCGGGAGAGGGGATACGCAGTATTTT	CASSDMGGRGDTQYF
TRBV19	.	.	TRBJ2-6	TGTGCCAGTAGCCTTCAGAGGTCCGGGGCCAACGTCCTGACTTTC	CASSLQRSGANVLTF
TRBV9	TRBD1	.	TRBJ1-2	TGTGCCAGCAGCAGGACAGGGTTGGCTGGCTACACCTTC	CASSRTGLAGYTF
TRBV27	TRBD1	once	TRBJ1-5	TGTGCCAGCAGATCAGGGGGACATAGCAATCAGCCCCAGCATTTT	CASRSGGHSNQPQHF
TRBV14	TRBD2	.	TRBJ2-7	TGTGCCAGCAGCCAAGATCGCTTTCCAGCGGGAGTCTACGAGCAGTACTTC	CASSQDRFPAGVYEQYF
TRBV6-1	.	.	TRBJ1-2	TGTGCCAGCAGTGAACGGACAAGGATTCTTAACTATGGCTACACCTTC	CASSERTRILNYGYTF
TRBV2	.	once	TRBJ2-7	TGTGCCAGCAGTGAAGGTCAGTCCTACGAGCAGTACTTC	CASSEGQSYEQYF
TRBV27	TRBD1	few	TRBJ1-2	TGTGCCAGCAGTTTTAACAGGGGGCGGTATGGCTACACCTTC	CASSFNRGRYGYTF
TRBV5-1	TRBD2	.	TRBJ2-3	TGCGCCAGCAGCTTGACCCCTACTAGCGGGAGTACAGATACGCAGTATTTT	CASSLTPTSGSTDTQYF
TRBV5-4	.	.	TRBJ2-6	TGTGCCAGCAGCCTGGGTTGGGCGGGCTCTGGGGCCAACGTCCTGACTTTC	CASSLGWAGSGANVLTF
TRBV6-1	.	.	TRBJ2-5	TGTGCCGTGGGGAGTTTGAAGACCCAGTACTTC	CAVGSLKTQYF
TRBV5-6	.	.	TRBJ1-2	TGTGCCAGCAGCTGGGACGTCAGGGGCTCCTATGGCTACACCTTC	CASSWDVRGSYGYTF
TRBV28	TRBD2	.	TRBJ2-3	TGTGCCAGCAGTTCCACCTATGCGGGAGGCGGTACAGATACGCAGTATTTT	CASSSTYAGGGTDTQYF
TRBV5-1	.	.	TRBJ1-1	TGCGCCAGCAGCTTCGAGACAGGTTGGAACACTGAAGCTTTCTTT	CASSFETGWNTEAFF
TRBV27	.	.	TRBJ1-2	TGTGCCAGCAGTTTAATTCCCGGGGATGGCTACACCTTC	CASSLIPGDGYTF
TRBV6-1	.	.	TRBJ2-1	TGTGCCAGCCCACTCTACAATGAGCAGTTCTTC	CASPLYNEQFF
TRBV5-1	.	.	TRBJ2-5	TGCGCCAGCAGCTACGACTTAGCTAAAGAGACCCAGTACTTC	CASSYDLAKETQYF
TRBV15	.	.	TRBJ2-3	TGTGCCACCAGCAGAGATCGAGGTCCAGATACGCAGTATTTT	CATSRDRGPDTQYF
TRBV6-4	.	.	TRBJ2-3	TGTGCCAGCAGACCTCTAGCGCCCGCTTTCACAGATACGCAGTATTTT	CASRPLAPAFTDTQYF
TRBV4-1	.	once	TRBJ2-2	TGCGCCAGCAGCCAAGAAGCAGGGTGGGCCACCGGGGAGCTGTTTTTT	CASSQEAGWATGELFF
TRBV5-6	.	.	TRBJ2-5	TGTGCCAGCAGCTTTACCGGGGAGACCCAGTACTTC	CASSFTGETQYF
TRBV5-4	TRBD2	.	TRBJ2-1	TGTGCCAGCAGCTTGGGAAGCGGGATCCACAATGAGCAGTTCTTC	CASSLGSGIHNEQFF
TRBV7-6	TRBD1	.	TRBJ2-7	TGTGCCAGCAGCTTAGCTACAGGGGGCTACGAGCAGTACTTC	CASSLATGGYEQYF
TRBV28	.	.	TRBJ2-1	TGTGCCAGCAGTTTTCTTGGCGGGAAAGCCTTCTACAATGAGCAGTTCTTC	CASSFLGGKAFYNEQFF
TRBV10-1	TRBD2	.	TRBJ2-5	TGCGCCAGCAGTGAGGGCGGGAGGCCCCAAGAGACCCAGTACTTC	CASSEGGRPQETQYF
TRBV14	.	.	TRBJ1-2	TGTGCCAGCAGCCCCCAGAACTATGGCTACACCTTC	CASSPQNYGYTF
TRBV25-1	.	once	TRBJ1-4	TGTGCCAGCAGTGCCTGGGAGGGAGAGTGGGAAAAACTGTTTTTT	CASSAWEGEWEKLFF
TRBV28	.	.	TRBJ2-5	TGTGCCAGCAGTGACTACTCCCAGGAGACCCAGTACTTC	CASSDYSQETQYF